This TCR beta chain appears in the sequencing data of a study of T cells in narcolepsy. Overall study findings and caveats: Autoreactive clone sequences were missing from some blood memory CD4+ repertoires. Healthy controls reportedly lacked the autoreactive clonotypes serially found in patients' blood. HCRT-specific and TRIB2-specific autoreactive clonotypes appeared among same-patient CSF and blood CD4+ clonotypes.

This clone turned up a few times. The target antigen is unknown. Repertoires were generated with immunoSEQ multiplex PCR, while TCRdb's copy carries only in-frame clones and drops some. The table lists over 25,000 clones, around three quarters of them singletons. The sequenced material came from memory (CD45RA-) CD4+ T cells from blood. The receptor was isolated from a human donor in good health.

CDR3 DNA: TGTGCCAGCAGCTTGACAGGGGACCAGCCCCAGCATTTT. Translation: CASSLTGDQPQHF. This chain connects TRBV6-1 to TRBJ1-5; the match to TRBD1 covers 8 bases. This CDR3 has 13 residues. V was clipped by 6 bases and J by 7 bases; unmatched bases: 5. Germline CDR1 reads MNHNS; CDR2 reads SASEGT.